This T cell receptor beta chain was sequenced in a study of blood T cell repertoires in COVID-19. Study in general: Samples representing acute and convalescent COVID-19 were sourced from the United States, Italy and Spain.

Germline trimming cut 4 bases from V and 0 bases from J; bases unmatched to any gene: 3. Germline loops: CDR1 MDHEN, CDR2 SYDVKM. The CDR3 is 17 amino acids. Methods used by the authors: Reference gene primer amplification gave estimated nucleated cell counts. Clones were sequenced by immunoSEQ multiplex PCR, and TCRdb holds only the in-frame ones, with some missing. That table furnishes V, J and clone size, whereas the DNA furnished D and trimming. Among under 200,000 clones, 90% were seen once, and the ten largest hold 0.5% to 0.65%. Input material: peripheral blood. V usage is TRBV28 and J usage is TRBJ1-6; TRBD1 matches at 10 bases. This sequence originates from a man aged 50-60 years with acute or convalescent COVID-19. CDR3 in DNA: TGTGCCAGCAGTTCCGGGACAGGGGTCTCCTATAATTCACCCCTCCACTTT. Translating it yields CASSSGTGVSYNSPLHF.